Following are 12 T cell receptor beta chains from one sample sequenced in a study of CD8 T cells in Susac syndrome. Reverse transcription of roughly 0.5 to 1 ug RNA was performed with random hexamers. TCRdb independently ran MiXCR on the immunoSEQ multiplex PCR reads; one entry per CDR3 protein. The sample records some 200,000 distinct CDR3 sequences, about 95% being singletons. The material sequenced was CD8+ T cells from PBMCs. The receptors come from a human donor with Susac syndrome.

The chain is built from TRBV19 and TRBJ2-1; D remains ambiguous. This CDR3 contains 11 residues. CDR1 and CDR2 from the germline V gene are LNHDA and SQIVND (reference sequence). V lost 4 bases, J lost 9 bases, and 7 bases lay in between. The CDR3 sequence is CASSNSVEQFF. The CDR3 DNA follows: TGTGCCAGTAGTAACAGTGTTGAGCAGTTCTTC.

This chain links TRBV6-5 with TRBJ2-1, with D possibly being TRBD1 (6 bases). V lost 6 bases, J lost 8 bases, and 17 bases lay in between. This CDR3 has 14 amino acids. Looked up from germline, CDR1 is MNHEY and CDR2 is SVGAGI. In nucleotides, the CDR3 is TGTGCCAGCAGACCGGACAGTGAACAAGATGAGCAGTTCTTC. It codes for CASRPDSEQDEQFF.

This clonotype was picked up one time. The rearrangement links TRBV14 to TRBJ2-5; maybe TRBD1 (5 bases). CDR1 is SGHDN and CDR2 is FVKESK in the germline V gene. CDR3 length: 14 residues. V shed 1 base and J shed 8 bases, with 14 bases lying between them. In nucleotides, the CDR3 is TGTGCCAGCAGCCAAGGTGGGGCGGCTACCACCCAGTACTTC. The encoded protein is CASSQGGAATTQYF.

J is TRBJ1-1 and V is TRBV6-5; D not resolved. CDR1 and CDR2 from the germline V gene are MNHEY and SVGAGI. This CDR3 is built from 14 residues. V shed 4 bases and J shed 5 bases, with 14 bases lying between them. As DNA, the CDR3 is TGTGCCAGCAGTTCAAACGGGGTTCGGACTGAAGCTTTCTTT. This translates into CASSSNGVRTEAFF.

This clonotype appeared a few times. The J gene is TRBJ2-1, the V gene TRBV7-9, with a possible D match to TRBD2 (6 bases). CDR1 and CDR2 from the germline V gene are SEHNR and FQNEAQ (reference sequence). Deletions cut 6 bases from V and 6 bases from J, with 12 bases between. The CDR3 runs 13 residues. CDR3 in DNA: TGTGCCAGCAGTCCCCCCGGGGGCAATGAGCAGTTCTTC. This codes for CASSPPGGNEQFF. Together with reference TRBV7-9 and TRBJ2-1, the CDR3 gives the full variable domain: DTGVSQNPRHKITKRGQNVTFRCDPISEHNRLYWYRQTLGQGPEFLTYFQNEAQLEKSRLLSDRFSAERPKGSFSTLEIQRTEQGDSAMYLCASSPPGGNEQFFGPGTRLTVL.

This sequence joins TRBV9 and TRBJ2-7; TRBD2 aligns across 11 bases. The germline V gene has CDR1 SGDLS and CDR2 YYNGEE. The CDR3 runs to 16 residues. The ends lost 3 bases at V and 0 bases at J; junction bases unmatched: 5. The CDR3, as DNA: TGTGCCAGCAGCGGGGGAGGACTAGCGGGCTCCTACGAGCAGTACTTC. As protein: CASSGGGLAGSYEQYF.

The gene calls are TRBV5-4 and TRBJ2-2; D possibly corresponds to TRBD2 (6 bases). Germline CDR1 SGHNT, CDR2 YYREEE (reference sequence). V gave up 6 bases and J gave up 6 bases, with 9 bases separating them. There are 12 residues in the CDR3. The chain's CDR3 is CASKAGSGELFF. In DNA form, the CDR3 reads TGTGCCAGCAAGGCGGGATCCGGGGAGCTGTTTTTT.

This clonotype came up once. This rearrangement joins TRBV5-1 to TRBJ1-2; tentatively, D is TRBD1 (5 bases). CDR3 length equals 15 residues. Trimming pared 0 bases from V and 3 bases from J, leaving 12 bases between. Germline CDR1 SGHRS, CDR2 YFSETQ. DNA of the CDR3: TGCGCCAGCAGCTTGGTCGGAGGGGCGGACTATGGCTACACCTTC. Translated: CASSLVGGADYGYTF. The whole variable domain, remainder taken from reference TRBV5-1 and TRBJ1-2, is KAGVTQTPRYLIKTRGQQVTLSCSPISGHRSVSWYQQTPGQGLQFLFEYFSETQRNKGNFPGRFSGRQFSNSRSEMNVSTLELGDSALYLCASSLVGGADYGYTFGSGTRLTVV.

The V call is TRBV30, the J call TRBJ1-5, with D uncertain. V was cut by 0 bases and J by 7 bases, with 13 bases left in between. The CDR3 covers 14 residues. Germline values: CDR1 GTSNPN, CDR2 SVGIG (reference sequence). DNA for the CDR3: TGTGCCTGGAGTGTAGGTGGGGTTAGGCAGCCCCAGCATTTT. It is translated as CAWSVGGVRQPQHF.

CDR3 loop: CSARDFQGSGNTIYF. The CDR3 coding sequence is TGCAGTGCTAGAGATTTCCAGGGCTCTGGAAACACCATATATTTT. The chain joins TRBV20-1 to TRBJ1-3, with D perhaps matching TRBD1 (5 bases). V was pared by 0 bases and J by 0 bases, with 9 bases between. CDR1 DFQATT and CDR2 SNEGSKA come from the germline V gene (reference sequence). The CDR3 is 15 amino acids.

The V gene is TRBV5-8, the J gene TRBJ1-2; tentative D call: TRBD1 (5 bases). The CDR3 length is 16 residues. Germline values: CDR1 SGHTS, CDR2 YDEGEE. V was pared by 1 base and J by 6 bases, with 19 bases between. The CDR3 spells CASSLRAFGGANGYTF. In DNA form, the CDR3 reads TGTGCCAGCAGCTTGAGGGCCTTTGGGGGTGCAAATGGCTACACCTTC. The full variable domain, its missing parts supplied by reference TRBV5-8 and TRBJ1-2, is EAGVTQSPTHLIKTRGQQATLRCSPISGHTSVYWYQQALGLGLQFLLWYDEGEERNRGNFPPRFSGRQFPNYSSELNVNALELEDSALYLCASSLRAFGGANGYTFGSGTRLTVV.

This chain's CDR3 is CASKAQLYQETQYF. CDR3 nucleotides: TGTGCCTCCAAGGCCCAACTCTACCAAGAGACCCAGTACTTC. The chain joins TRBV6-5 to TRBJ2-5; D not certain. Germline CDR1 and CDR2: MNHEY and SVGAGI. Trimming pared 11 bases from V and 0 bases from J, leaving 16 bases between. This CDR3 is 14 amino acids long.